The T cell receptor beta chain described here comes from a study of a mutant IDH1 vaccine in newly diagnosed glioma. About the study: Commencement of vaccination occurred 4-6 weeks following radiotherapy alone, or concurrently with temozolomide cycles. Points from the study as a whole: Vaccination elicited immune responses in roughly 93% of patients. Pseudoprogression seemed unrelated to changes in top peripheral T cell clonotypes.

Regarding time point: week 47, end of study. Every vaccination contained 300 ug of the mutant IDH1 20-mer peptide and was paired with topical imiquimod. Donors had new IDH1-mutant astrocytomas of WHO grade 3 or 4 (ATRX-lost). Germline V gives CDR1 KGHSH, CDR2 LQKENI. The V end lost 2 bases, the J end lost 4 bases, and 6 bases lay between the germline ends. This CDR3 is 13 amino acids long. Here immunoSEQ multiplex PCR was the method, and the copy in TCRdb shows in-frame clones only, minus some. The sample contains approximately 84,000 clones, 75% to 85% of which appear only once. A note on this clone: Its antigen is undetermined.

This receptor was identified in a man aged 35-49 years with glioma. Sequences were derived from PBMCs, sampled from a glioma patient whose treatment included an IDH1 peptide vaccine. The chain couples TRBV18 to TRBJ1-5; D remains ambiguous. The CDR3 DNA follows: TGTGCCAGCTCACCAATGGAGAATCAGCCCCAGCATTTT. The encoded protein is CASSPMENQPQHF.